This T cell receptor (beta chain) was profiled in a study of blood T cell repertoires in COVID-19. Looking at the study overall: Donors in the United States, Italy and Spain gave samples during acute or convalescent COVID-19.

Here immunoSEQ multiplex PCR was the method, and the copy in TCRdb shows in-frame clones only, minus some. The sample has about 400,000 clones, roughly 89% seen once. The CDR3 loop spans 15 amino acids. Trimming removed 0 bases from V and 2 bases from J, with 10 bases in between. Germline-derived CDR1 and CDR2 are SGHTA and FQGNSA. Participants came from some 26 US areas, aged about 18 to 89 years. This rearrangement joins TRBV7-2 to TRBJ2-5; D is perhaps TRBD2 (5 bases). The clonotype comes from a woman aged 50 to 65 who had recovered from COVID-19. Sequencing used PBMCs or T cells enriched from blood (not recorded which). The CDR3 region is CASSLAGTSQETQYF. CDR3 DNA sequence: TGTGCCAGCAGCTTAGCGGGAACTAGTCAAGAGACCCAGTACTTC.